The 18 T cell receptor beta chains below come from one sample, sequenced in a study of cytomegalovirus exposure and HLA in healthy donors (dated by TCRdb to 2015 to 2018). To prepare the library, the immunoSEQ multiplex PCR assay was applied. For the multiplex PCR, a mixture combining 60 forward primers for TCR Vbeta segments and 13 reverse primers for TCR Jbeta segments was used. The clones in this table, taken by TCRdb from immuneACCESS, are in-frame only. Not every clone is retained; where verified, under half of the shortfall comes from an unresolved V gene, and the cause of the rest is unknown. The record for this sample contains over 65,000 clones. Of the sample, about 1.1% is held by the ten largest clones. Sequencing used PBMCs. These receptors were obtained from a woman in her thirties in good health and CMV-seronegative.

V usage is TRBV9 and J usage is TRBJ1-5; TRBD1 is a possible D gene (6 bases). Between the trimmed V and J ends, which lost 0 bases and 0 bases, there was a span of 13 bases. The CDR3 is made up of 17 amino acids. Germline V gene data show CDR1 as SGDLS and CDR2 as YYNGEE. CDR3 DNA sequence: TGTGCCAGCAGCGTAGAAGGGGGTGCTCCTAGCAATCAGCCCCAGCATTTT. Translating it yields CASSVEGGAPSNQPQHF.

The chain joins TRBV6-1 to TRBJ2-7; a weak D match, TRBD2 (6 bases). Per the germline V gene, CDR1 is MNHNS and CDR2 is SASEGT. The CDR3 consists of 16 residues. V shed 4 bases and J shed 3 bases, with 19 bases lying between them. The CDR3 is CASSGGTRSSYYEQYF. CDR3 in DNA: TGTGCCAGCAGTGGGGGGACTCGATCTTCCTACTACGAGCAGTACTTC.

The genes are TRBV7-9 and TRBJ2-3, with D maybe TRBD1 (5 bases). The CDR3 contains 15 residues. Germline V gives CDR1 SEHNR, CDR2 FQNEAQ (reference sequence). The V and J ends lost 5 bases and 1 base respectively, with 13 bases between them. In DNA, the CDR3 is TGTGCCAGCAGCCTCCACCAGACAGGCACAGATACGCAGTATTTT. Translating it yields CASSLHQTGTDTQYF.

This chain joins TRBV11-1 and TRBJ2-1, with 13 bases fitting TRBD2. J gave up 5 bases and V 5 bases, and 9 bases lay outside the gene matches. From germline, CDR1 is SGHAT and CDR2 FQDESV (reference sequence). The CDR3 is 17 amino acids. The DNA of the CDR3 is TGTGCCAGCAGCGCATCGGGACTAGCGGGATCTAACAATGAGCAGTTCTTC. Amino acid sequence: CASSASGLAGSNNEQFF. Using reference TRBV11-1 and TRBJ2-1 for the parts outside the CDR3, the full variable domain is EAEVAQSPRYKITEKSQAVAFWCDPISGHATLYWYRQILGQGPELLVQFQDESVVDDSQLPKDRFSAERLKGVDSTLKIQPAELGDSAMYLCASSASGLAGSNNEQFFGPGTRLTVL.

The chain is built from TRBV5-5 and TRBJ1-2; no clear D. The CDR3 has 13 amino acids. Per the germline V gene, CDR1 is SGHKS and CDR2 is YYEKEE (reference sequence). V was clipped by 2 bases and J by 0 bases, with 5 bases between them. In DNA form, the CDR3 reads TGTGCCAGCAGCTTACAGCCTAACTATGGCTACACCTTC. This codes for CASSLQPNYGYTF.

Notes on this clone: This sample includes further DNA sequences coding for the same CDR3. The chain couples TRBV5-1 to TRBJ2-5; 12 positions match TRBD2. Germline CDR1 is SGHRS and CDR2 is YFSETQ. CDR3 size: 13 residues. Germline trimming cut 4 bases from V and 5 bases from J; bases unmatched to any gene: 0. The CDR3 spells CASSLAGGETQYF. DNA for the CDR3: TGCGCCAGCAGCCTAGCGGGAGGGGAGACCCAGTACTTC. Based on the CDR3 plus reference TRBV5-1 and TRBJ2-5, the full variable domain is KAGVTQTPRYLIKTRGQQVTLSCSPISGHRSVSWYQQTPGQGLQFLFEYFSETQRNKGNFPGRFSGRQFSNSRSEMNVSTLELGDSALYLCASSLAGGETQYFGPGTRLLVL.

The rearrangement links TRBV2 to TRBJ2-1, with unresolved D. From germline, CDR1 is SNHLY and CDR2 FYNNEI. Trimming shortened V by 6 bases and J by 9 bases, and 18 bases separated the two germline ends. The CDR3 has 14 residues. The CDR3: CASSGIASESEQFF. In DNA, the CDR3 is TGTGCCAGCAGCGGAATAGCCTCTGAGAGTGAGCAGTTCTTC.

The J gene is TRBJ2-7, the V gene TRBV9, with D perhaps TRBD1 (6 bases). Germline V gene sequence: CDR1 SGDLS, CDR2 YYNGEE. This CDR3 has 19 residues. The germline V and J ends were trimmed by 3 bases and 0 bases, with 25 bases remaining between them. The CDR3 region is CASSARTAPHRKSSYEQYF. The CDR3 DNA follows: TGTGCCAGCAGCGCCCGGACAGCACCCCACCGGAAAAGCTCCTACGAGCAGTACTTC.

Here the CDR3 reads CAWSVPLTSGSVYNEQFF. As DNA, the CDR3 is TGTGCCTGGAGTGTACCCCTGACTAGCGGGAGTGTTTACAATGAGCAGTTCTTC. The chain uses TRBV30 and TRBJ2-1, with 12 bases aligning to TRBD2. Trimming cost V 0 bases and J 4 bases; bases outside gene matches: 10. The CDR3 spans 18 residues. From germline, CDR1 is GTSNPN and CDR2 SVGIG (reference sequence).

The gene calls are TRBV29-1 and TRBJ2-1; 11 positions agree with TRBD2. V shed 7 bases and J 10 bases; nucleotides not matched to a gene: 6. The CDR3 spans 12 residues. Germline V gene sequence: CDR1 SQVTM, CDR2 ANQGSEA. The CDR3 nucleotides are TGCAGCGCCGGAACTAGCGGGGGCGAGCAGTTCTTC. It translates to CSAGTSGGEQFF.

This chain links TRBV27 with TRBJ1-5; tentative D call: TRBD1 (6 bases). V gave up 2 bases and J gave up 5 bases, with 10 bases separating them. The V gene's germline CDR1 is MNHEY and CDR2 SMNVEV (reference sequence). This CDR3 has 14 amino acids. The CDR3 sequence is CASSLIQGYQPQHF. DNA for the CDR3: TGTGCCAGCAGTTTAATACAGGGCTATCAGCCCCAGCATTTT.

This rearrangement joins TRBV30 to TRBJ2-2; a possible D gene is TRBD1 (5 bases). V shed 0 bases and J shed 5 bases, with 7 bases lying between them. Looked up from germline, CDR1 is GTSNPN and CDR2 is SVGIG (reference sequence). This CDR3 comprises 13 residues. Written as DNA, the CDR3 is TGTGCCTGGAGTGTACCAGGGACCGGGGAGCTGTTTTTT. Translated: CAWSVPGTGELFF.

V gene TRBV30 combines with J gene TRBJ1-1; 8 bases map to TRBD1. The CDR3 runs 13 residues. In germline, CDR1 is GTSNPN, CDR2 SVGIG (reference sequence). Trimming took 0 bases from V and 8 from J; bases not matched to a gene: 5. CDR3 sequence (DNA): TGTGCCTGGAGTGTTAGGACAGGGAGCGAAGCTTTCTTT. Protein product: CAWSVRTGSEAFF. Full variable domain (missing parts from reference TRBV30 and TRBJ1-1): SQTIHQWPATLVQPVGSPLSLECTVEGTSNPNLYWYRQAAGRGLQLLFYSVGIGQISSEVPQNLSASRPQDRQFILSSKKLLLSDSGFYLCAWSVRTGSEAFFGQGTRLTVV.

The chain links TRBV6-1 to TRBJ1-5; 8 bases agree with TRBD1. CDR1 and CDR2 (germline): MNHNS, SASEGT. The J segment lost 4 bases and the V segment lost 5 bases, leaving 7 bases of the junction unmatched. This CDR3 has 15 residues. This CDR3 reads CASSRDRNWNQPQHF. CDR3 in DNA: TGTGCCAGCAGTCGGGACAGGAACTGGAATCAGCCCCAGCATTTT.

The chain employs TRBV11-2 and TRBJ2-7, with 12 bases aligning to TRBD2. CDR1 and CDR2 from the germline V gene are SGHAT and FQNNGV. The length of the CDR3 is 16 residues. V gave up 1 base and J gave up 3 bases; unmatched junction bases: 4. The CDR3 coding sequence is TGTGCCAGCAGCTTAGGGCGGACTAGCGGGGACTACGAGCAGTACTTC. Translating gives CASSLGRTSGDYEQYF.

The genes are TRBV4-1 and TRBJ1-1; 7 bases line up with TRBD1. The germline gives CDR1 MGHRA, CDR2 YSYEKL. With 2 bases clipped from V and 7 bases from J, the junction kept 7 bases outside the gene matches. CDR3 size: 14 residues. The DNA for the CDR3 is TGCGCCAGCAGCCAACTCACAGGGGTTGTTGAAGCTTTCTTT. It encodes CASSQLTGVVEAFF.

The rearrangement uses TRBV5-6 and TRBJ2-2; perhaps TRBD1 as D (6 bases). Germline assignment: CDR1 SGHDT and CDR2 YYEEEE. CDR3 length: 13 residues. V was cut by 4 bases and J by 7 bases, with 11 bases left in between. The CDR3: CASSSTGIGELFF. In DNA form, the CDR3 reads TGTGCCAGCAGCAGTACAGGGATCGGGGAGCTGTTTTTT.

In nucleotides, the CDR3 is TGTGCCAGCAGTGACCAGGGGGCGTCCCACGAGCAGTACTTC. Protein product: CASSDQGASHEQYF. J is TRBJ2-7 and V is TRBV2; TRBD1 agrees at 8 bases. V lost 3 bases and J lost 5; bases outside the gene matches: 6. Germline V gene sequence: CDR1 SNHLY, CDR2 FYNNEI. The CDR3 runs 14 residues.